The 30 T cell receptor beta chains below come from one sample, sequenced in a study of T cells in tuberculosis. After thawing and overnight rest, PBMC were stained with GMM-loaded CD1B tetramer, viability dye and anti-CD3 for sorting. The CD1B tetramers carried C32 glucose monomycolate purified from Rhodococcus equi. Here immunoSEQ multiplex PCR was the method, and the copy in TCRdb shows in-frame clones only, minus some. Of tens of thousands of clones in the sample, under 95% were seen once. The sample was CD1b-GMM tetramer-negative cells sorted from PBMCs. The receptors stem from an adult woman with latent tuberculosis.

CDR3 protein: CASSSYGGPGELFF. The CDR3 nucleotides read TGTGCCAGCAGCTCTTACGGGGGGCCCGGGGAGCTGTTTTTT. This chain connects TRBV11-2 to TRBJ2-2, with D perhaps TRBD2 (7 bases). CDR1 and CDR2 (germline): SGHAT, FQNNGV. The CDR3 length is 14 residues. Trimming cost V 4 bases and J 6 bases, with 12 bases left between them. The complete variable domain, with remaining parts taken from reference TRBV11-2 and TRBJ2-2, reads EAGVAQSPRYKIIEKRQSVAFWCNPISGHATLYWYQQILGQGPKLLIQFQNNGVVDDSQLPKDRFSAERLKGVDSTLKIQPAKLEDSAVYLCASSSYGGPGELFFGEGSRLTVL.

This rearrangement joins TRBV18 to TRBJ1-4; D possibly corresponds to TRBD1 (5 bases). Trimming took off 3 bases at V and 0 bases at J, with 11 bases between the two ends. From germline, CDR1 is KGHSH and CDR2 LQKENI. The CDR3 covers 16 residues. Here the CDR3 reads CASSPTARATNEKLFF. CDR3 DNA sequence: TGTGCCAGCTCACCGACAGCCCGGGCAACTAATGAAAAACTGTTTTTT. The full variable domain, rest sourced from reference TRBV18 and TRBJ1-4, is NAGVMQNPRHLVRRRGQEARLRCSPMKGHSHVYWYRQLPEEGLKFMVYLQKENIIDESGMPKERFSAEFPKEGPSILRIQQVVRGDSAAYFCASSPTARATNEKLFFGSGTQLSVL.

The J gene is TRBJ1-5, the V gene TRBV19, with D maybe TRBD1 (6 bases). This CDR3 region has 14 residues. V dropped 7 bases and J dropped 1 base, with 11 bases sitting between them. Germline V lookup: CDR1 LNHDA, CDR2 SQIVND (reference sequence). CDR3 nucleotides: TGTGCCAGTAAGGGAGGGACAAGCAATCAGCCCCAGCATTTT. It encodes CASKGGTSNQPQHF.

The chain combines TRBV19 with TRBJ1-5; 7 nucleotides align to TRBD1. CDR1 LNHDA and CDR2 SQIVND come from the germline V gene (reference sequence). CDR3 length: 13 residues. Losses at the gene ends were 6 bases for V and 4 bases for J; bases not matched to a gene: 3. Here the CDR3 DNA reads TGTGCCAGTAGAGCAGGGGGAAATCAGCCCCAGCATTTT. Protein sequence: CASRAGGNQPQHF.

The chain has TRBV2 and TRBJ1-2; 8 bases agree with TRBD1. CDR3 length: 14 amino acids. Germline V gene lookup returns CDR1 SNHLY and CDR2 FYNNEI. V gave up 5 bases and J gave up 8 bases; unmatched junction bases: 10. The CDR3 bases are TGTGCCAGCAGTACCCCCGGACAGGGATGGGGCTACACCTTC. It yields the protein CASSTPGQGWGYTF.

This sequence joins TRBV27 and TRBJ2-5; D remains unclear. This CDR3 contains 13 residues. The germline V gene encodes CDR1 MNHEY and CDR2 SMNVEV (reference sequence). The V gene lost 8 bases and the J gene lost 0 bases, with 10 bases spanning the gap. CDR3 residues: CASGRLDQETQYF. The CDR3 region has the DNA TGTGCCAGCGGCCGACTGGACCAAGAGACCCAGTACTTC.

This clone was seen a single time. This chain connects TRBV27 to TRBJ1-6; perhaps TRBD1 as D (5 bases). The CDR3 contains 14 residues. The ends were cut back, 4 bases at V and 7 bases at J, with 11 bases in the middle. CDR1 is MNHEY and CDR2 is SMNVEV in the germline V gene (reference sequence). This CDR3 is CASSSLDSNSPLHF. The CDR3 DNA sequence: TGTGCCAGCAGTTCCTTAGACAGCAATTCACCCCTCCACTTT.

CDR3: CASSLSSPGSDTQYF. The DNA of the CDR3 is TGTGCCAGCAGCTTATCTAGCCCCGGTTCAGATACGCAGTATTTT. The chain employs TRBV7-9 and TRBJ2-3; maybe TRBD2 (5 bases). Germline V lookup: CDR1 SEHNR, CDR2 FQNEAQ (reference sequence). The ends were cut back, 2 bases at V and 4 bases at J, with 13 bases in the middle. This CDR3 contains 15 residues.

The rearrangement links TRBV2 to TRBJ2-5; possibly TRBD1 for D (5 bases). Germline V CDR1 and CDR2: SNHLY, FYNNEI. Between the trimmed V and J ends, which lost 2 bases and 3 bases, there was a span of 10 bases. This CDR3 is 14 amino acids long. The CDR3 spells CASSELSREETQYF. The CDR3 nucleotides are TGTGCCAGCAGTGAATTGTCCAGGGAAGAGACCCAGTACTTC.

This rearrangement joins TRBV9 to TRBJ1-4; 9 bases map to TRBD1. Germline CDR1 SGDLS, CDR2 YYNGEE. The CDR3 spans 16 residues. Trimming cost V 3 bases and J 7 bases; bases outside gene matches: 10. CDR3 DNA: TGTGCCAGCAGCGGGAGAGACGGGACAGGGATTGAAAAACTGTTTTTT. The encoded protein is CASSGRDGTGIEKLFF. The variable domain in full, with the rest retrieved from reference TRBV9 and TRBJ1-4, is DSGVTQTPKHLITATGQRVTLRCSPRSGDLSVYWYQQSLDQGLQFLIQYYNGEERAKGNILERFSAQQFPDLHSELNLSSLELGDSALYFCASSGRDGTGIEKLFFGSGTQLSVL.

This chain joins TRBV29-1 and TRBJ2-3; D is undetermined. There are 11 residues in the CDR3. The germline gives CDR1 SQVTM, CDR2 ANQGSEA. The V end was cut by 4 bases, the J end by 4 bases, with 6 bases between. The CDR3 nucleotides read TGCAGCGTTGTACTTGCAGATACGCAGTATTTT. Translation: CSVVLADTQYF.

The chain combines TRBV7-9 with TRBJ1-1; maybe TRBD1 (6 bases). V shed 6 bases and J shed 4 bases, with 21 bases lying between them. This CDR3 is built from 16 residues. Germline CDR1 reads SEHNR; CDR2 reads FQNEAQ (reference sequence). Here the CDR3 reads CASRSPLQGMGTEAFF. The CDR3, as DNA: TGTGCCAGCAGATCACCCCTCCAGGGGATGGGCACTGAAGCTTTCTTT.

This chain links TRBV7-8 with TRBJ2-1; 7 bases map to TRBD1. There are 15 residues in the CDR3. Germline trimming cut 4 bases from V and 0 bases from J; bases unmatched to any gene: 3. Germline CDR1 reads SGHVS; CDR2 reads FQNEAQ. DNA of the CDR3: TGTGCCAGCAGCTCACAGGGGTTCTCCTACAATGAGCAGTTCTTC. Translation: CASSSQGFSYNEQFF. Based on the CDR3 plus reference TRBV7-8 and TRBJ2-1, the full variable domain is GAGVSQSPRYKVAKRGQDVALRCDPISGHVSLFWYQQALGQGPEFLTYFQNEAQLDKSGLPSDRFFAERPEGSVSTLKIQRTQQEDSAVYLCASSSQGFSYNEQFFGPGTRLTVL.

The chain uses TRBV6-5 and TRBJ1-2; no reliable D call. V was trimmed by 6 bases and J by 4 bases, leaving 9 bases between them. The CDR3 has 12 amino acids. Germline values: CDR1 MNHEY, CDR2 SVGAGI. The CDR3 sequence: CASREGSYGYTF. CDR3 nucleotide sequence: TGTGCCAGCAGAGAAGGGAGCTATGGCTACACCTTC.

The chain carries TRBV7-2 and TRBJ2-7, with 10 bases matching TRBD2. This CDR3 region has 15 residues. V lost 2 bases to trimming and J lost 1 base; unmatched junction nucleotides: 2. CDR1 and CDR2 (germline): SGHTA, FQGNSA. CDR3 sequence (DNA): TGTGCCAGCAGCTTACTAGCGGGGGTGTCCTACGAGCAGTACGTC. It is translated as CASSLLAGVSYEQYV.

The chain combines TRBV7-2 with TRBJ2-7, with D maybe TRBD1 (5 bases). The CDR3 runs to 15 residues. Germline assignment: CDR1 SGHTA and CDR2 FQGNSA. V was cut by 5 bases and J by 3 bases, with 17 bases left in between. CDR3 amino acids: CASSREVQGYYEQYF. The CDR3 DNA reads TGTGCCAGCAGCCGAGAGGTTCAGGGATACTACGAGCAGTACTTC.

The rearrangement uses TRBV2 and TRBJ2-5; 8 positions match TRBD1. This CDR3 region has 15 residues. Germline V gene lookup returns CDR1 SNHLY and CDR2 FYNNEI. V shed 5 bases, J shed 5 bases, and the junction held 10 bases outside the gene matches. The CDR3 DNA sequence: TGTGCCAGCAGTCCCGCCCGGGACAGGTCTGAGACCCAGTACTTC. Protein product: CASSPARDRSETQYF.

The chain employs TRBV29-1 and TRBJ2-7; a possible D gene is TRBD2 (5 bases). With 6 bases removed from V and 2 bases from J, the gap between germline ends came to 8 bases. CDR3 length equals 11 residues. CDR1 and CDR2 from the germline V gene are SQVTM and ANQGSEA. The CDR3 DNA reads TGCAGCGTATACGGGGCCTACGAGCAGTACTTC. Amino acids: CSVYGAYEQYF.

This clone was observed a single time. The chain links TRBV9 to TRBJ2-2; 9 bases align to TRBD2. The CDR3 spans 17 residues. Germline lookup yields CDR1 SGDLS and CDR2 YYNGEE. V lost 0 bases and J lost 4; bases outside the gene matches: 7. DNA for the CDR3: TGTGCCAGCAGCGTAGGAGGGGGCGGGGGGGCCACCGGGGAGCTGTTTTTT. Translation gives CASSVGGGGGATGELFF.

V usage is TRBV27 and J usage is TRBJ2-5; 15 nucleotides agree with TRBD2. Unmatched junction bases numbered 5, after V lost 5 bases and J lost 4 bases. Per germline, CDR1 MNHEY and CDR2 SMNVEV (reference sequence). CDR3 length: 16 amino acids. In DNA, the CDR3 is TGTGCCAGCAGTCGGACTAGCGGGGGGGCAGGAGAGACCCAGTACTTC. It is translated as CASSRTSGGAGETQYF.

The rearrangement uses TRBV18 and TRBJ2-7; D remains unclear. The V end lost 2 bases, the J end lost 0 bases, and 11 bases lay between the germline ends. The CDR3 sequence is 15 residues long. In germline, CDR1 is KGHSH, CDR2 LQKENI. The DNA for the CDR3 is TGTGCCAGCTCACCAACGAGAAAAATCTCCTACGAGCAGTACTTC. Encoded protein: CASSPTRKISYEQYF. Full variable domain (rest looked up from reference TRBV18 and TRBJ2-7): NAGVMQNPRHLVRRRGQEARLRCSPMKGHSHVYWYRQLPEEGLKFMVYLQKENIIDESGMPKERFSAEFPKEGPSILRIQQVVRGDSAAYFCASSPTRKISYEQYFGPGTRLTVT.

The J gene is TRBJ2-3, the V gene TRBV5-4; TRBD2 is a possible D gene (6 bases). V gave up 4 bases and J gave up 0 bases, with 12 bases separating them. The germline V gene has CDR1 SGHNT and CDR2 YYREEE (reference sequence). The CDR3 contains 15 residues. Here the CDR3 DNA reads TGTGCCAGCAGCCCGGAGGGTCTCAGCACAGATACGCAGTATTTT. Encoded protein: CASSPEGLSTDTQYF.

This chain joins TRBV5-1 and TRBJ2-7; 12 positions agree with TRBD2. V trimming: 0 bases; J trimming: 4 bases; junction bases outside the gene matches: 23. Per the germline V gene, CDR1 is SGHRS and CDR2 is YFSETQ. The length of the CDR3 is 22 residues. DNA for the CDR3: TGCGCCAGCAGCTTGGATATTTTTGCGCCCGGACTAGCGGGAAACACACCTTACGAGCAGTACTTC. It is translated as CASSLDIFAPGLAGNTPYEQYF.

Here the CDR3 reads CAWSPGQTSETQYF. The CDR3 bases are TGTGCCTGGAGCCCGGGACAGACGTCGGAGACCCAGTACTTC. The chain recombines TRBV30 with TRBJ2-5; TRBD1 aligns across 7 bases. The CDR3 sequence is 14 residues long. The V gene's germline CDR1 is GTSNPN and CDR2 SVGIG (reference sequence). After removal of 3 bases from V and 5 bases from J, the junction contained 9 bases not matched to a gene.

CDR3 sequence (DNA): TGTGCCAGCAGCCAAAGGAGGACAGGGGGGGAAGATGGCTACACCTTC. Protein: CASSQRRTGGEDGYTF. The chain combines TRBV5-4 with TRBJ1-2; the match to TRBD1 covers 10 bases. Germline trimming cut 4 bases from V and 6 bases from J; bases unmatched to any gene: 12. CDR1 SGHNT and CDR2 YYREEE come from the germline V gene (reference sequence). The CDR3 runs to 16 residues.

This rearrangement joins TRBV19 to TRBJ1-5, with 10 positions matching TRBD1. V was clipped by 5 bases and J by 1 base; unmatched bases: 8. Looked up from germline, CDR1 is LNHDA and CDR2 is SQIVND (reference sequence). The CDR3 runs 17 residues. The CDR3 DNA follows: TGTGCCAGTAGTCTGGGGGGGACAGGGGTAAGCAATCAGCCCCAGCATTTT. It encodes CASSLGGTGVSNQPQHF.

The chain combines TRBV11-2 with TRBJ2-2; D is possibly TRBD1 (5 bases). Germline CDR1 reads SGHAT; CDR2 reads FQNNGV. The ends were cut back, 4 bases at V and 2 bases at J, with 8 bases in the middle. CDR3 length equals 14 residues. CDR3 nucleotides: TGTGCCAGCAGCTCCAGGGTAAACACCGGGGAGCTGTTTTTT. Protein: CASSSRVNTGELFF. Based on the CDR3 plus reference TRBV11-2 and TRBJ2-2, the full variable domain is EAGVAQSPRYKIIEKRQSVAFWCNPISGHATLYWYQQILGQGPKLLIQFQNNGVVDDSQLPKDRFSAERLKGVDSTLKIQPAKLEDSAVYLCASSSRVNTGELFFGEGSRLTVL.

This CDR3 reads CASSYRTGEGTEAFF. The DNA for the CDR3 is TGTGCCAGCAGCTACCGGACAGGGGAGGGGACTGAAGCTTTCTTT. The chain uses TRBV11-2 and TRBJ1-1, with 9 positions matching TRBD1. The CDR3 runs to 15 residues. The junction had 8 bases not matched to a gene; V was cut back by 4 bases and J by 5 bases. CDR1 and CDR2 from the germline V gene are SGHAT and FQNNGV.

The chain couples TRBV11-3 to TRBJ2-3; D perhaps matches TRBD2 (6 bases). Germline V gives CDR1 SGHNT, CDR2 YENEEA. V lost 9 bases and J lost 5, with 18 bases in between. The CDR3 consists of 14 residues. Here the CDR3 reads CASAAGPVGDTQYF. CDR3 DNA sequence: TGTGCCAGTGCCGCGGGGCCGGTTGGAGATACGCAGTATTTT.

The chain links TRBV29-1 to TRBJ2-2; 8 bases fit TRBD2. The CDR3 runs to 15 residues. Germline V gene data show CDR1 as SQVTM and CDR2 as ANQGSEA. With V trimmed by 4 bases and J by 4 bases, 8 bases remained unmatched. The CDR3 sequence: CSVVPSGGGTGELFF. The CDR3 coding sequence is TGCAGCGTTGTTCCGTCGGGGGGGGGCACCGGGGAGCTGTTTTTT.